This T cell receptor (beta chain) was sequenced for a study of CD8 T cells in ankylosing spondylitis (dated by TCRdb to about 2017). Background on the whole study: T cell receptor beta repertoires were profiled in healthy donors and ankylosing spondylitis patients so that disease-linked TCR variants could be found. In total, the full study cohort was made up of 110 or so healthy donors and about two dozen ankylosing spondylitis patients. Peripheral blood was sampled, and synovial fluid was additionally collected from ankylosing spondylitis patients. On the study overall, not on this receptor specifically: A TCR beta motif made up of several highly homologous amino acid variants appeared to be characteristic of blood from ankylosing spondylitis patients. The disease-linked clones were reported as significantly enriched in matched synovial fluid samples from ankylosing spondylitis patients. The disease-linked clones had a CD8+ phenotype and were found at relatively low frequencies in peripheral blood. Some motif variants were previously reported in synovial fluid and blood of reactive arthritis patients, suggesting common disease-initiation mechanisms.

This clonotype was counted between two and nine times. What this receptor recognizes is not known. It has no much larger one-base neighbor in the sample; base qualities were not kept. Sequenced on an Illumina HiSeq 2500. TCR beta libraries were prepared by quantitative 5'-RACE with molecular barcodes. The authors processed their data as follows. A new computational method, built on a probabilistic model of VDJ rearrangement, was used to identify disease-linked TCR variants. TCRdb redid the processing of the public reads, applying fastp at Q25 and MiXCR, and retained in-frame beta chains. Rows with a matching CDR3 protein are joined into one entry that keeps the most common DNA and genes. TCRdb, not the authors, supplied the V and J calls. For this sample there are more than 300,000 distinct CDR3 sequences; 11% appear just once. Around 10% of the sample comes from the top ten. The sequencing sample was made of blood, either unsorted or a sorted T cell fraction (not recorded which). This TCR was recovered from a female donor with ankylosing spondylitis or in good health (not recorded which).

The sequenced DNA: TGTGCCAGCAGCCGCGGACAGGGAGAGAATGGCTACACCTTC. Translated, this is CASSRGQGENGYTF. The chain was built from TRBV7-9 and TRBJ1-2; TRBD1 lines up with 8 middle nucleotides. CDR1 and CDR2, looked up from the germline V gene (reference sequence), are SEHNR and FQNEAQ. Taken from cysteine to phenylalanine, the CDR3 has 14 residues. The kept DNA is CDR3 alone, 42 bases in frame from the first base. Clipping removes 5 bases from V and 6 bases from J, with 8 as the unmatched junction base count. Outside the CDR3, residues come from the reference TRBV7-9 and TRBJ1-2 proteins, so the full variable domain is: DTGVSQNPRHKITKRGQNVTFRCDPISEHNRLYWYRQTLGQGPEFLTYFQNEAQLEKSRLLSDRFSAERPKGSFSTLEIQRTEQGDSAMYLCASSRGQGENGYTFGSGTRLTVV.